This T cell receptor (beta chain) comes out of a study of blood T cell repertoires in COVID-19. Study-wide background: The analysed material was cDNA or gDNA that came from T cells, B-cell-depleted T cells, or PBMCs.

Here immunoSEQ multiplex PCR was the method, and the copy in TCRdb shows in-frame clones only, minus some. The table records 250,000 to 300,000 clones, roughly nine tenths of them present only once. The CDR3 runs to 14 residues. Germline V gene data show CDR1 as SGHVS and CDR2 as FQNEAQ. Germline trimming cut 8 bases from V and 6 bases from J; bases unmatched to any gene: 9. Seattle participants joined during active infection and were tracked over time. Material for sequencing was peripheral blood. This sequence originates from a woman in her thirties with COVID-19, enrolled during active disease. J is TRBJ2-7 and V is TRBV7-8, with 11 nucleotides matching TRBD2. CDR3 residues: CASQTTSGVVEQYF. DNA for the CDR3: TGTGCCAGCCAGACGACTAGCGGGGTTGTCGAGCAGTACTTC.